This TCR beta chain was sequenced in a study of CD8+CD57+ T cells in acquired aplastic anemia. Study context: DNA recovered from sorted CD4+ and CD8+ cells had a mean of about 3 ug. There were 10 million to 12 million reads, on average, for CD4+ cells from healthy donors.

Study-level points and caveats: Levels of CD8+ Simpson's diversity were not significantly distinct in patients versus controls. Patients and controls shared 25 to 35 CD8+ CDR3 sequences, highly expressed in patients.

This clonotype has only a few counts. What it binds is not known. Germline values: CDR1 SGHTS, CDR2 YDEGEE. This CDR3 has 15 residues. The ends were cut back, 2 bases at V and 4 bases at J, with 16 bases in the middle. Genomic DNA served as template for TCR beta VDJ and CDR3 profiling. TCRdb called the reads again in MiXCR, with one record for every CDR3 protein. In the table there are some 220,000 distinct CDR3 sequences, roughly 35% of which are singletons. The TCR comes from a human donor in good health, serving as a control. V usage is TRBV5-8 and J usage is TRBJ2-7, with a weak D call TRBD1 (7 bases). Sequenced input: sorted CD4+, CD8+, or CD8+CD57+ T cells (not recorded which) from PBMCs. CDR3 nucleotide sequence: TGTGCCAGCAGCTTTAATGGCAGGGGGGTTTACGAGCAGTACTTC. It yields the protein CASSFNGRGVYEQYF.